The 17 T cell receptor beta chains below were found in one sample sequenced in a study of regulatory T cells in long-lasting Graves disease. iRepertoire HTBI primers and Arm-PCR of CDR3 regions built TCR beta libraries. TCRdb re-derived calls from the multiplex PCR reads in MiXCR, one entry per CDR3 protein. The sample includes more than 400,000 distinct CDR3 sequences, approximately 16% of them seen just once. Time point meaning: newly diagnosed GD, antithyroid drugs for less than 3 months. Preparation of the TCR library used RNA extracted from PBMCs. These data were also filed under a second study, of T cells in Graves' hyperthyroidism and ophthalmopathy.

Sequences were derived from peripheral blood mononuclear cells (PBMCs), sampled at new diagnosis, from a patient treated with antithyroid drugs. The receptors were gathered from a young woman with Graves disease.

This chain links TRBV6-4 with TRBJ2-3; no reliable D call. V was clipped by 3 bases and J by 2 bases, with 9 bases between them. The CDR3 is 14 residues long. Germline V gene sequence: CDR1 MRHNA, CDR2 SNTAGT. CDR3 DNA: TGTGCCAGCAGTGAGCGACCAAACACAGATACGCAGTATTTT. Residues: CASSERPNTDTQYF.

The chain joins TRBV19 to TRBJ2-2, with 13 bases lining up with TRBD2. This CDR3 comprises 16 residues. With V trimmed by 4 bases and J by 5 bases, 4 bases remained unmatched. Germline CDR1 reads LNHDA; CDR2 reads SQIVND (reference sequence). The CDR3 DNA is TGTGCCAGTAGTAAACGGACTAGCGGGAGAACCGGGGAGCTGTTTTTT. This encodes CASSKRTSGRTGELFF.

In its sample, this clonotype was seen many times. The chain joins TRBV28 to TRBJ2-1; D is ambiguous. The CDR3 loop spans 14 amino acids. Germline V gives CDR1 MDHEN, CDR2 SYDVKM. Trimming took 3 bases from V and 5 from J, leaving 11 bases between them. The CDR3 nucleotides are TGTGCCAGCAGTTTGGCCGCGCGCGACAATGAGCAGTTCTTC. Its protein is CASSLAARDNEQFF.

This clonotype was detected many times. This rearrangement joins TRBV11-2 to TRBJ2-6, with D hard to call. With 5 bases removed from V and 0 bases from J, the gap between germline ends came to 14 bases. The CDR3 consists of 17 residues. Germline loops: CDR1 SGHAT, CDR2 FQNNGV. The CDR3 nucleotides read TGTGCCAGCAGCCCAGTCCCTGGGCGCTCTGGGGCCAACGTCCTGACTTTC. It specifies CASSPVPGRSGANVLTF.

The CDR3 here is CASGWDSQETQYF. For the CDR3, the DNA is TGTGCTAGTGGGTGGGACAGCCAAGAGACCCAGTACTTC. This chain joins TRBV12-5 and TRBJ2-5, with 7 bases that match TRBD1. V lost 6 bases, J lost 1 base, and 2 bases stayed unmatched. Germline lookup yields CDR1 LGHNT and CDR2 FRNRAP. The CDR3 covers 13 residues.

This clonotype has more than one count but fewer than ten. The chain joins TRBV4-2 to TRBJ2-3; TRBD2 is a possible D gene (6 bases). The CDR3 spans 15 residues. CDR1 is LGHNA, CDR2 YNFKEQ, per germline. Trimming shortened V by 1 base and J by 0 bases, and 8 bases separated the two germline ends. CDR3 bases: TGTGCCAGCAGCCAAGTGGGGGGAAGCACAGATACGCAGTATTTT. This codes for CASSQVGGSTDTQYF.

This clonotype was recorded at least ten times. The CDR3 coding sequence is TGTGCCAGCAGCTTCTTCGGGACAGGCGAGACCCAGTACTTC. This codes for CASSFFGTGETQYF. The rearrangement joins TRBV7-2 to TRBJ2-5, with TRBD1 matching 8 bases. V trimming: 3 bases; J trimming: 5 bases; junction bases outside the gene matches: 5. Germline assignment: CDR1 SGHTA and CDR2 FQGNSA. The CDR3 covers 14 residues. Full variable domain (outside the CDR3, taken from reference TRBV7-2 and TRBJ2-5): GAGVSQSPSNKVTEKGKDVELRCDPISGHTALYWYRQSLGQGLEFLIYFQGNSAPDKSGLPSDRFSAERTGGSVSTLTIQRTQQEDSAVYLCASSFFGTGETQYFGPGTRLLVL.

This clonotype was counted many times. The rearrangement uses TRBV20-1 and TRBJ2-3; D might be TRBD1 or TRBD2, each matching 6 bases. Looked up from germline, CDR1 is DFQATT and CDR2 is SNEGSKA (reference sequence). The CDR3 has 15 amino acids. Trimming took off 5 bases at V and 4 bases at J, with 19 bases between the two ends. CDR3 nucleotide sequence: TGCAGTGCTGCAGGGGCGGGACTGGGGGCAGATACGCAGTATTTT. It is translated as CSAAGAGLGADTQYF.

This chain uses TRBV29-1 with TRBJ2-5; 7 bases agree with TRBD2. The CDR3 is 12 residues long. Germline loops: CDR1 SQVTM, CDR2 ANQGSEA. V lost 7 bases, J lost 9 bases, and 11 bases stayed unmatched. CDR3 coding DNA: TGCAGCGATTCAGCGGGGTCCGGGGCCCAGTACTTC. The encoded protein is CSDSAGSGAQYF.

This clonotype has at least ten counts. As DNA, the CDR3 is TGCAGCGTTGGTACCACGAATGGCAATCAGCCCCAGCATTTT. Encoded protein: CSVGTTNGNQPQHF. The rearrangement links TRBV29-1 to TRBJ1-5; no clear D gene. CDR3 length: 14 amino acids. Trimming took off 4 bases at V and 2 bases at J, with 12 bases between the two ends. Germline V gene sequence: CDR1 SQVTM, CDR2 ANQGSEA.

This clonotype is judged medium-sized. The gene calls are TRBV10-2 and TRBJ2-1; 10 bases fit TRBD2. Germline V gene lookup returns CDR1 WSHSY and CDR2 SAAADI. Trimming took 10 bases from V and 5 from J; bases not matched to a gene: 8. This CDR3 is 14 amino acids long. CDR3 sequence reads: CATQSGRGDNEQFF. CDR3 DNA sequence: TGCGCCACCCAGAGCGGGAGGGGAGACAATGAGCAGTTCTTC.

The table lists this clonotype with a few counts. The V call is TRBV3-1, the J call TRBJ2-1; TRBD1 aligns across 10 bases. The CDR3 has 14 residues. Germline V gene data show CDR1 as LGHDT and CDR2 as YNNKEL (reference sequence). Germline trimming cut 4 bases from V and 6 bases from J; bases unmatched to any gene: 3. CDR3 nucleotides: TGTGCCAGCAGCCCCTGGACAGGGGGCAATGAGCAGTTCTTC. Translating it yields CASSPWTGGNEQFF.

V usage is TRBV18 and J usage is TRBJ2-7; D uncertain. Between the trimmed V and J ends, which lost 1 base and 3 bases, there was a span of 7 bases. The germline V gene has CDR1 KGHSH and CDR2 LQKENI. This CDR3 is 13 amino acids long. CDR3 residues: CASSPQKGYEQYF. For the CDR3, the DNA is TGTGCCAGCTCACCACAAAAGGGCTACGAGCAGTACTTC.

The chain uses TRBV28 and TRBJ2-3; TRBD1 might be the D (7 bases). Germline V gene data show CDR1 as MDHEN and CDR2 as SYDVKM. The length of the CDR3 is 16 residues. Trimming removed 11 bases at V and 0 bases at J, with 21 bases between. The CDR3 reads CAGGDRQGRSTDTQYF. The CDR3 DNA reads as TGTGCCGGCGGGGACCGACAGGGTCGGAGCACAGATACGCAGTATTTT. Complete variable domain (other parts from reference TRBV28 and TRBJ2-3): DVKVTQSSRYLVKRTGEKVFLECVQDMDHENMFWYRQDPGLGLRLIYFSYDVKMKEKGDIPEGYSVSREKKERFSLILESASTNQTSMYLCAGGDRQGRSTDTQYFGPGTRLTVL.

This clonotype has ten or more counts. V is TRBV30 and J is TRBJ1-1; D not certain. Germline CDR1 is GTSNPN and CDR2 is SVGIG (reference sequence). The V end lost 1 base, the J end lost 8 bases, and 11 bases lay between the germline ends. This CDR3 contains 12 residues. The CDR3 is CAWSAGLPEAFF. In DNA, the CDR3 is TGTGCCTGGAGTGCGGGGTTGCCCGAAGCTTTCTTT.

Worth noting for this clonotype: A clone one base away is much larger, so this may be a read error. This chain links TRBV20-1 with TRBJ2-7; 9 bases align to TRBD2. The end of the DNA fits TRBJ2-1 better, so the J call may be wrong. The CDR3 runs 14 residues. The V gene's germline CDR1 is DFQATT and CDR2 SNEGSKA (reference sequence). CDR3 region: CSARDASGAYEQFF. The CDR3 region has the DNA TGCAGTGCAAGAGACGCTAGCGGGGCCTACGAGCAGTTCTTC.

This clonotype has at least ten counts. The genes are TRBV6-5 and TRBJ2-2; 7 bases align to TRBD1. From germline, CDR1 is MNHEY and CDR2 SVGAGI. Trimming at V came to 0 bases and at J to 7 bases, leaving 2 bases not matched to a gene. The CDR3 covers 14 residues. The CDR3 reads CASSYSRGLGELFF. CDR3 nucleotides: TGTGCCAGCAGTTACTCAAGGGGGCTCGGGGAGCTGTTTTTT.